The TCR beta chain described here comes from a study of read filtering for tumor transcriptome and immune sequencing. Across the whole study: Transcriptome libraries were built from DNase-treated RNA. Study-level findings and limits: The sorted CD138-negative fraction was a mixed bone marrow immune population, not purified T cells. About 77% of IR-seq clonotypes had a single read, yet these held 3% to 4% of reads.

This clonotype has ten or more counts. Antigen unknown. Molecular barcoded adaptors covering alpha/delta and beta/gamma chains were used on roughly 400 ng RNA. A single record per CDR3 protein comes from TCRdb applying MiXCR to the reads. The repertoire holds 39,000 or so distinct CDR3 sequences, with roughly an eighth as singletons. Germline-derived CDR1 and CDR2 are SQVTM and ANQGSEA. V shed 7 bases and J 0 bases; nucleotides not matched to a gene: 18. The CDR3 sequence is 18 residues long. The receptor was isolated from a donor older than 35 with multiple myeloma. The chain has TRBV29-1 and TRBJ2-1; 7 positions match TRBD2. Sequenced input: a population of CD138-negative cells sorted from bone marrow. The CDR3 DNA reads as TGCAGCGCTCGAAAGGGGAGGGAGCTATTAAACTCCTACAATGAGCAGTTCTTC. Its protein product is CSARKGRELLNSYNEQFF.